These 3 T cell receptor beta chains came from one sample sequenced in a study of T-cell reconstitution after alpha-beta-depleted transplantation in children. Unique molecular identifiers were used to barcode this TCRbeta library. MiXCR, applied by TCRdb to the PCR reads, yields one record per CDR3 protein. The table includes some 830,000 distinct CDR3 sequences, around 17% detected once. The sequencing used PBMCs, mostly from graft donor cells, collected 360 days after TCRalphabeta/CD19-depleted stem cell transplant. These receptors were collected from a male patient aged 10 to 17 who had a stem cell transplant for acute lymphoblastic leukemia, so the T cells may come from the graft donor.

Only a few counts were recorded for this clonotype. The rearrangement uses TRBV6-5 and TRBJ1-1; the D gene is possibly TRBD1 (5 bases). The V and J ends lost 6 bases and 4 bases respectively, with 15 bases between them. The CDR3 is made up of 14 amino acids. CDR1 and CDR2 (germline): MNHEY, SVGAGI. The CDR3 nucleotides are TGTGCCAGCAGGGCAGACAGAGGCTCCACTGAAGCTTTCTTT. It is translated as CASRADRGSTEAFF.

This clonotype appeared a few times. The CDR3 DNA is TGTGCCAGCAGCTTACGGACAGGGAAGAATGAGCAGTTCTTC. Translation: CASSLRTGKNEQFF. V gene TRBV7-8 combines with J gene TRBJ2-1; 8 bases agree with TRBD1. This CDR3 contains 14 residues. The ends lost 2 bases at V and 7 bases at J; junction bases unmatched: 4. CDR1 SGHVS and CDR2 FQNEAQ come from the germline V gene.

The chain combines TRBV5-6 with TRBJ2-4; weak D call: TRBD1 (6 bases). Germline CDR1 and CDR2: SGHDT and YYEEEE. The V end was cut by 2 bases, the J end by 4 bases, with 16 bases between. The length of the CDR3 is 16 residues. The CDR3: CASSLFDRITKNIQYF. The DNA of the CDR3 is TGTGCCAGCAGCTTATTCGACAGGATCACTAAAAACATTCAGTACTTC.